The subject of this entry is one T cell receptor (beta chain). Its specificity is unknown. This sample stems from a study of cytomegalovirus exposure and HLA in healthy donors. Study-wide results and caveats: Immune exposure was documented only through CMV serostatus.

The primer mix had 60 Vbeta and 13 Jbeta primers. The protocol was immunoSEQ multiplex PCR, while the TCRdb copy is restricted to in-frame clones and leaves out a portion. This table has around 100,000 clones, roughly 82% appearing once. The trim removed 5 bases at V and 5 bases at J, leaving 13 bases unmatched. The CDR3 covers 16 residues. CDR1 and CDR2 from the germline V gene are SGHVS and FQNEAQ. This chain joins TRBV7-8 and TRBJ1-1; 8 nucleotides align to TRBD1. Input material: PBMCs. The receptor's source is a man aged 50-60 years in good health and CMV-seronegative. This CDR3 is CASSIAPQGAWTEAFF. The CDR3 DNA is TGTGCCAGCAGCATTGCCCCTCAGGGGGCTTGGACTGAAGCTTTCTTT.